These 25 T cell receptor beta chains were sequenced from one sample in a study of blood T cell repertoires in COVID-19. Method: immunoSEQ multiplex PCR; TCRdb's copy keeps in-frame clones and lacks some. In the table there are approximately 78,000 clones, roughly nine tenths of which are singletons. The sequencing input was peripheral blood. The receptors stem from a man in his fifties or sixties with COVID-19, enrolled during active disease.

The genes are TRBV2 and TRBJ2-7; no definite D call. The V gene lost 7 bases and the J gene lost 2 bases, with 15 bases spanning the gap. Germline CDR1 reads SNHLY; CDR2 reads FYNNEI. The CDR3 is 14 residues long. The CDR3 loop is CASTSPSVPYEQYV. In DNA form, the CDR3 reads TGTGCCAGCACTTCCCCCAGTGTACCCTACGAGCAGTACGTC.

The chain joins TRBV28 to TRBJ2-7; perhaps TRBD2 as D (5 bases). CDR1 is MDHEN and CDR2 is SYDVKM in the germline V gene. This CDR3 has 17 amino acids. Trimming removed 3 bases from V and 1 base from J, with 19 bases in between. CDR3 DNA: TGTGCCAGCAGTTTTGAGGCCACTAGGGTTCTTTCCTACGAGCAGTACTTC. Translated: CASSFEATRVLSYEQYF.

The chain has TRBV19 and TRBJ1-2, with TRBD1 identical over 9 bases. The CDR3 is 15 amino acids. The J segment lost 2 bases and the V segment lost 6 bases, leaving 7 bases of the junction unmatched. Germline assignment: CDR1 LNHDA and CDR2 SQIVND (reference sequence). CDR3 sequence reads: CASSLQGARNYGYTF. The CDR3 nucleotides read TGTGCCAGTAGCCTACAGGGGGCAAGGAACTATGGCTACACCTTC.

The rearrangement uses TRBV4-1 and TRBJ2-1; D is possibly TRBD2 (5 bases). CDR1 and CDR2 (germline): MGHRA, YSYEKL. V shed 0 bases and J shed 10 bases, with 7 bases lying between them. CDR3 length: 12 amino acids. CDR3 nucleotide sequence: TGCGCCAGCAGCCAAGAGTCTAGCGAGCAGTTCTTC. Amino acids: CASSQESSEQFF.

V usage is TRBV27 and J usage is TRBJ2-5; TRBD2 matches 8 bases. This CDR3 comprises 14 residues. The ends lost 6 bases at V and 4 bases at J; junction bases unmatched: 7. The germline V gene encodes CDR1 MNHEY and CDR2 SMNVEV (reference sequence). Here the CDR3 reads CASRGSGTAETQYF. DNA of the CDR3: TGTGCCAGCAGGGGTAGCGGGACCGCAGAGACCCAGTACTTC.

The rearrangement links TRBV6-6 to TRBJ2-3, with D maybe TRBD2 (5 bases). Between the trimmed V and J ends, which lost 6 bases and 6 bases, there was a span of 13 bases. The germline V gene encodes CDR1 MNHNY and CDR2 SVGAGI (reference sequence). This CDR3 spans 13 amino acids. The CDR3 loop reads CASRSSSRDTQYF. In DNA, the CDR3 is TGTGCCAGCAGGTCTAGCTCGAGGGATACGCAGTATTTT.

V is TRBV2 and J is TRBJ1-6; D gene uncertain. CDR3 length: 12 amino acids. The germline CDR1 and CDR2 sequences are SNHLY and FYNNEI. The V end was cut by 6 bases, the J end by 7 bases, with 7 bases between. The CDR3 coding sequence is TGTGCCAGCAGAGCATCCAATTCACCCCTCCACTTT. Translation: CASRASNSPLHF. The full variable domain, with the rest looked up from reference TRBV2 and TRBJ1-6, is EPEVTQTPSHQVTQMGQEVILRCVPISNHLYFYWYRQILGQKVEFLVSFYNNEISEKSEIFDDQFSVERPDGSNFTLKIRSTKLEDSAMYFCASRASNSPLHFGNGTRLTVT.

This clone was counted only a few times. The rearrangement links TRBV7-9 to TRBJ2-3, with D maybe TRBD1 (5 bases). Germline lookup yields CDR1 SEHNR and CDR2 FQNEAQ (reference sequence). Trimming removed 6 bases from V and 5 bases from J, with 18 bases in between. The CDR3 totals 15 residues. The CDR3 spells CASSLQGFGEDTQYF. The CDR3 coding sequence is TGTGCCAGCAGTCTCCAGGGTTTTGGGGAAGATACGCAGTATTTT.

This clone has just a few counts. The chain uses TRBV7-9 and TRBJ1-1; maybe TRBD1 (6 bases). The CDR3 has 15 residues. Trimming took off 5 bases at V and 0 bases at J, with 13 bases between the two ends. Germline-derived CDR1 and CDR2 are SEHNR and FQNEAQ (reference sequence). The CDR3 spells CASSIDGQMNTEAFF. For the CDR3, the DNA is TGTGCCAGCAGCATCGATGGACAGATGAACACTGAAGCTTTCTTT.

This sequence joins TRBV6-2 or TRBV6-3 and TRBJ2-1; D gene ambiguous. This CDR3 has 14 amino acids. The V and J ends lost 5 bases and 5 bases respectively, with 13 bases between them. Germline V gives CDR1 MNHEY, CDR2 SVGEGT. CDR3 sequence reads: CASSNPPNDNEQFF. The CDR3 nucleotides read TGTGCCAGCAGTAACCCACCTAATGACAATGAGCAGTTCTTC.

The chain recombines TRBV2 with TRBJ1-4; perhaps TRBD1 as D (5 bases). The V end was cut by 6 bases, the J end by 4 bases, with 15 bases between. Per germline, CDR1 SNHLY and CDR2 FYNNEI. This CDR3 region has 15 residues. This CDR3 reads CASSVSRARNEKLFF. The DNA of the CDR3 is TGTGCCAGCAGCGTAAGCAGGGCCCGTAATGAAAAACTGTTTTTT.

The CDR3 bases are TGTGCCAGCAGCGTAATGCAGGGGAGCACTGAAGCTTTCTTT. This codes for CASSVMQGSTEAFF. This sequence joins TRBV9 and TRBJ1-1; perhaps TRBD1 as D (6 bases). Germline V gives CDR1 SGDLS, CDR2 YYNGEE. The CDR3 has 14 amino acids. V was pared by 1 base and J by 4 bases, with 11 bases between.

The CDR3, as DNA: TGTGCCAGCAGCACACAGGGGGCTGGGGCCAACGTCCTGACTTTC. Protein: CASSTQGAGANVLTF. The chain carries TRBV5-6 and TRBJ2-6; 8 bases map to TRBD1. The CDR3 has 15 amino acids. Germline-derived CDR1 and CDR2 are SGHDT and YYEEEE. V lost 4 bases to trimming and J lost 2 bases; unmatched junction nucleotides: 2.

This sequence joins TRBV6-5 and TRBJ2-1; the D gene is possibly TRBD2 (6 bases). Germline assignment: CDR1 MNHEY and CDR2 SVGAGI. V gave up 2 bases and J gave up 4 bases, with 12 bases separating them. This CDR3 is built from 15 residues. This chain's CDR3 is CASSYTASEYNEQFF. DNA of the CDR3: TGTGCCAGCAGTTACACGGCTAGCGAATACAATGAGCAGTTCTTC.

The chain uses TRBV7-9 and TRBJ2-3, with 13 nucleotides matching TRBD2. There are 15 residues in the CDR3. Germline V gives CDR1 SEHNR, CDR2 FQNEAQ (reference sequence). V dropped 5 bases and J dropped 9; count of bases not matched to a gene: 8. The DNA for the CDR3 is TGTGCCAGCAGCGCCGGGACTAGCGGGAAACAAACGCAGTATTTT. Amino acids: CASSAGTSGKQTQYF.

The V and J genes are TRBV4-1 and TRBJ1-2; a weak D match, TRBD1 (5 bases). The V and J ends lost 3 bases and 4 bases respectively, with 21 bases between them. Per germline, CDR1 MGHRA and CDR2 YSYEKL. This CDR3 has 17 amino acids. The CDR3, as DNA: TGCGCCAGCAGCCAGCAAGGAGGACTACAGGCCACCTATGGCTACACCTTC. Translation gives CASSQQGGLQATYGYTF.

CDR3: CASSQGTVTGELFF. CDR3 sequence (DNA): TGCGCCAGCAGCCAAGGGACAGTTACCGGGGAGCTGTTTTTT. The V call is TRBV4-1, the J call TRBJ2-2; tentative D call: TRBD1 (6 bases). V shed 1 base and J shed 5 bases, with 8 bases lying between them. Per the germline V gene, CDR1 is MGHRA and CDR2 is YSYEKL. The CDR3 has 14 amino acids.

The chain employs TRBV7-2 and TRBJ1-1; possible D gene TRBD1, 5 bases. V was trimmed by 4 bases and J by 4 bases, leaving 10 bases between them. This CDR3 spans 13 amino acids. The V gene's germline CDR1 is SGHTA and CDR2 FQGNSA. CDR3: CASSSRVGTEAFF. CDR3 bases: TGTGCCAGCAGCTCCAGGGTCGGCACTGAAGCTTTCTTT.

The chain links TRBV5-1 to TRBJ2-2, with D tentatively TRBD1 (5 bases). The germline CDR1 and CDR2 sequences are SGHRS and YFSETQ. The CDR3 spans 15 residues. V was trimmed by 3 bases and J by 0 bases, leaving 9 bases between them. CDR3 bases: TGCGCCAGCAGCTCCGTGACAGCGAACACCGGGGAGCTGTTTTTT. It translates to CASSSVTANTGELFF. The full variable domain, its missing parts supplied by reference TRBV5-1 and TRBJ2-2, is KAGVTQTPRYLIKTRGQQVTLSCSPISGHRSVSWYQQTPGQGLQFLFEYFSETQRNKGNFPGRFSGRQFSNSRSEMNVSTLELGDSALYLCASSSVTANTGELFFGEGSRLTVL.

The rearrangement uses TRBV11-2 and TRBJ2-1; D perhaps matches TRBD2 (5 bases). Germline V gene sequence: CDR1 SGHAT, CDR2 FQNNGV. V was cut by 0 bases and J by 9 bases, with 9 bases left in between. The CDR3 covers 13 residues. For the CDR3, the DNA is TGTGCCAGCAGCTTAGATCGGAGGCGTGAGCAGTTCTTC. Translating gives CASSLDRRREQFF.

With respect to this clone: The DNA is omitted, as the CDR3 cannot be located on it reliably, and the CDR3 follows TCRdb's listing. The chain is built from TRBV28 and TRBJ1-5; the D call in the table, TRBD1, was not verified against the DNA. The CDR3 spans 15 residues, counting both ends. Germline-derived CDR1 and CDR2 are MDHEN and SYDVKM. The CDR3 here is CASSTSGQGTQPQHF.

This rearrangement joins TRBV30 to TRBJ2-3, with D possibly being TRBD2 (5 bases). Germline loops: CDR1 GTSNPN, CDR2 SVGIG (reference sequence). This CDR3 has 12 amino acids. V lost 5 bases and J lost 6, with 12 bases in between. Written as DNA, the CDR3 is TGTGCCTGGGAAGCTAGCCCCGATACGCAGTATTTT. Translated, it gives CAWEASPDTQYF.

This clone was detected only a few times. The rearrangement joins TRBV10-3 to TRBJ2-1; perhaps TRBD2 as D (6 bases). Between the trimmed V and J ends, which lost 0 bases and 4 bases, there was a span of 19 bases. In germline, CDR1 is ENHRY, CDR2 SYGVKD. This CDR3 is 18 amino acids long. CDR3 nucleotide sequence: TGTGCCATCAGTGAGTCCCCCTTAGGAGGCGGGGATTACAATGAGCAGTTCTTC. The encoded protein is CAISESPLGGGDYNEQFF.

The CDR3 protein is CASSWGSLAASYNEQFF. CDR3 bases: TGCGCCAGCAGCTGGGGTAGTCTAGCGGCCTCCTACAATGAGCAGTTCTTC. This sequence joins TRBV5-1 and TRBJ2-1; 7 bases match TRBD2. The CDR3 contains 17 residues. V shed 3 bases, J shed 0 bases, and the junction held 9 bases outside the gene matches. CDR1 SGHRS and CDR2 YFSETQ come from the germline V gene.

The chain combines TRBV18 with TRBJ2-1; tentatively, D is TRBD2 (6 bases). V lost 4 bases, J lost 6 bases, and 10 bases lay in between. Germline V CDR1 and CDR2: KGHSH, LQKENI. The CDR3 contains 13 residues. The CDR3: CASSQGLPNEQFF. CDR3 coding DNA: TGTGCCAGCTCACAGGGACTTCCCAATGAGCAGTTCTTC.